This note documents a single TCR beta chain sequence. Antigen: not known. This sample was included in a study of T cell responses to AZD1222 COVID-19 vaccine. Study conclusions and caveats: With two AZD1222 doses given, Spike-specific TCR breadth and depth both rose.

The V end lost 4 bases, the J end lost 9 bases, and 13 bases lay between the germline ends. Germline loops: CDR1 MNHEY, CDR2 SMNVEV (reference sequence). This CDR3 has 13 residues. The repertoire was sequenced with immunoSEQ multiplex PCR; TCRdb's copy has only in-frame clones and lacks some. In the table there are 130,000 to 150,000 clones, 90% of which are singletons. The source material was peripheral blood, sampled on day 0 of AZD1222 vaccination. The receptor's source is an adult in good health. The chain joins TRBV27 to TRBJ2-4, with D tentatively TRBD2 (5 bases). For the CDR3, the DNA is TGTGCCAGCAGTTCGTCACGGGGAGTCATTCAGTACTTC. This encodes CASSSSRGVIQYF.